One T cell receptor (beta chain) is described in this entry. Profiled with immunoSEQ multiplex PCR; TCRdb holds only in-frame clones, not every one. The data hold approximately 75,000 clones, with around two thirds observed a single time. The data belong to a study of blood T cell repertoires in COVID-19. Study details: Whether acute or convalescent, the COVID-19 samples came from the United States, Italy and Spain.

V gave up 4 bases and J gave up 0 bases, with 10 bases separating them. Germline V gene lookup returns CDR1 MNHEY and CDR2 SVGAGI. The CDR3 runs to 16 residues. This chain links TRBV6-5 with TRBJ1-6, with a possible D match to TRBD1 (6 bases). Material: peripheral blood. This clonotype originated in a human donor with acute or convalescent COVID-19. The donor label of this sample is uncertain. The CDR3 DNA sequence: TGTGCCAGCAGTTGGACAGAGAGCTCCTATAATTCACCCCTCCACTTT. Encoded protein: CASSWTESSYNSPLHF.